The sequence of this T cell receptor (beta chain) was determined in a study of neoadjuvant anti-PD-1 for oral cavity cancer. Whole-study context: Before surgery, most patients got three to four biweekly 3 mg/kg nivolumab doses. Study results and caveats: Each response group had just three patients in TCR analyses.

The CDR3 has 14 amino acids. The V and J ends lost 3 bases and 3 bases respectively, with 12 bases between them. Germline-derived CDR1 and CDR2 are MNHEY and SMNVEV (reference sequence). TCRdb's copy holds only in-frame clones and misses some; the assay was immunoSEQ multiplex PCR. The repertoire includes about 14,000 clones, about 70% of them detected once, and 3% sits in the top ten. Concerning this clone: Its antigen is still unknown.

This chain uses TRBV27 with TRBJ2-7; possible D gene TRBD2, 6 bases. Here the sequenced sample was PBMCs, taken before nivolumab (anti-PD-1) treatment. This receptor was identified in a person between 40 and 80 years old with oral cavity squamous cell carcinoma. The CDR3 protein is CASSFRGGRYEQYF. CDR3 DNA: TGTGCCAGCAGTTTTCGGGGAGGTCGCTACGAGCAGTACTTC.